These 28 T cell receptor beta chains were sequenced from one sample in a study of regulatory dendritic cells for organ transplantation. Allogeneic regulatory or mature dendritic cells were co-cultured for roughly five days with CFSE-labeled sorted T cells at 1:10. The antigens of these receptors remain unknown. The data were produced by immunoSEQ multiplex PCR, yet TCRdb's version contains in-frame clones alone and is incomplete. The table has about 4,000 clones, 60% seen once; the top ten hold 17%. Sample: memory CD8+ T cells from blood cultured with regulatory dendritic cells. Specified subset: CD45RO+ memory T cells. The receptors were sampled from a human donor in good health.

This clone showed up just a few times. This sequence joins TRBV4-3 and TRBJ2-7, with TRBD2 matching 13 bases. The CDR3 is 15 amino acids. V lost 1 base to trimming and J lost 4 bases; unmatched junction nucleotides: 1. The germline CDR1 and CDR2 sequences are LGHNA and YSLEER. Written as DNA, the CDR3 is TGCGCCAGCAGCCAAGGACTAGCGGGGGGATACGAGCAGTACTTC. Translation: CASSQGLAGGYEQYF.

The chain is built from TRBV6-5 and TRBJ1-1, with D maybe TRBD1 (6 bases). Germline V gives CDR1 MNHEY, CDR2 SVGAGI. The CDR3 spans 15 residues. V was clipped by 6 bases and J by 0 bases, with 14 bases between them. The CDR3 region is CASRGTQVLNTEAFF. The CDR3 DNA reads TGTGCCAGCAGGGGGACACAGGTCCTGAACACTGAAGCTTTCTTT.

The rearrangement joins TRBV4-3 to TRBJ2-1; 11 nucleotides align to TRBD2. Germline V gene lookup returns CDR1 LGHNA and CDR2 YSLEER. V trimming: 4 bases; J trimming: 10 bases; junction bases outside the gene matches: 6. There are 14 residues in the CDR3. The CDR3: CASSLSGGAGEQFF. The CDR3 region has the DNA TGCGCCAGCAGCCTTAGCGGGGGGGCCGGCGAGCAGTTCTTC.

The chain employs TRBV6-5 and TRBJ1-2; D is undetermined. V was cut by 6 bases and J by 9 bases, with 17 bases left in between. The CDR3 sequence is 13 residues long. The germline gives CDR1 MNHEY, CDR2 SVGAGI. The CDR3 nucleotides are TGTGCCAGCAGACTTACACGCCTAGATAGCTACACCTTC. It encodes CASRLTRLDSYTF.

The chain employs TRBV7-8 and TRBJ2-3, with 9 bases that match TRBD2. The germline CDR1 and CDR2 sequences are SGHVS and FQNEAQ. The CDR3 is 16 amino acids. The J segment lost 5 bases and the V segment lost 5 bases, leaving 11 bases of the junction unmatched. The DNA for the CDR3 is TGTGCCAGCAGCGCCCGGGGGCGGGGGGGCAAAGATACGCAGTATTTT. It translates to CASSARGRGGKDTQYF. The whole variable domain, filled in from reference TRBV7-8 and TRBJ2-3, reads GAGVSQSPRYKVAKRGQDVALRCDPISGHVSLFWYQQALGQGPEFLTYFQNEAQLDKSGLPSDRFFAERPEGSVSTLKIQRTQQEDSAVYLCASSARGRGGKDTQYFGPGTRLTVL.

The chain employs TRBV6-1 and TRBJ1-4; no reliable D call. The CDR3 is 15 residues long. CDR1 MNHNS and CDR2 SASEGT come from the germline V gene. V was pared by 2 bases and J by 4 bases, with 11 bases between. Here the CDR3 reads CASSETSTYNEKLFF. DNA for the CDR3: TGTGCCAGCAGTGAAACTTCAACTTATAATGAAAAACTGTTTTTT.

The chain couples TRBV7-2 to TRBJ2-7, with 12 bases identical to TRBD2. V was clipped by 4 bases and J by 2 bases; unmatched bases: 3. The CDR3 is 15 amino acids. Germline loops: CDR1 SGHTA, CDR2 FQGNSA. The CDR3 sequence: CASSYGLAGTYEQYF. The DNA of the CDR3 is TGTGCCAGCAGCTACGGACTAGCGGGGACCTACGAGCAGTACTTC.

This rearrangement joins TRBV7-8 to TRBJ1-5, with D possibly TRBD1 on 6 matching bases. The V gene's germline CDR1 is SGHVS and CDR2 FQNEAQ. This CDR3 is 15 amino acids long. The V end lost 5 bases, the J end lost 6 bases, and 17 bases lay between the germline ends. As DNA, the CDR3 is TGTGCCAGCAGCCCGACCGGGACACGGAGTCAGCCCCAGCATTTT. This gives the protein CASSPTGTRSQPQHF.

This clone has more than one count but fewer than ten. This chain uses TRBV4-2 with TRBJ2-3, with 7 bases lining up with TRBD2. The V and J ends lost 0 bases and 0 bases, in that order; junction bases with no gene match: 6. The CDR3 is 17 amino acids. Germline assignment: CDR1 LGHNA and CDR2 YNFKEQ. In nucleotides, the CDR3 is TGTGCCAGCAGCCAAGATATGGGCGGGGGAAGCACAGATACGCAGTATTTT. It encodes CASSQDMGGGSTDTQYF.

The rearrangement joins TRBV7-9 to TRBJ2-7; possibly TRBD1 for D (5 bases). Germline V gene lookup returns CDR1 SEHNR and CDR2 FQNEAQ (reference sequence). V lost 4 bases and J 6 bases, leaving 10 bases between the germline ends. The CDR3 is 12 residues long. This CDR3 is CASSWGNPEQYF. The CDR3 DNA follows: TGTGCCAGCAGCTGGGGCAACCCCGAGCAGTACTTC.

This clone was seen a handful of times. The V gene is TRBV2, the J gene TRBJ2-7; TRBD2 is a possible D gene (7 bases). The ends were cut back, 5 bases at V and 0 bases at J, with 20 bases in the middle. The V gene's germline CDR1 is SNHLY and CDR2 FYNNEI. The CDR3 has 17 residues. CDR3 loop: CASSLMRGGRSSYEQYF. The CDR3 region has the DNA TGTGCCAGCAGTCTAATGAGGGGGGGAAGGAGCTCCTACGAGCAGTACTTC.

This rearrangement joins TRBV5-1 to TRBJ1-1, with D tentatively TRBD1 (6 bases). CDR3 length equals 14 residues. Germline CDR1 reads SGHRS; CDR2 reads YFSETQ. V gave up 0 bases and J gave up 3 bases, with 9 bases separating them. The DNA of the CDR3 is TGCGCCAGCAGCTTGGGCGGGGGCTACACTGAAGCTTTCTTT. Amino acids: CASSLGGGYTEAFF.

A word on this clone: One end of the junction varies from germline; a read error may be responsible. The chain has TRBV5-4 and TRBJ2-5; 7 positions match TRBD1. This CDR3 comprises 15 residues. Germline V CDR1 and CDR2: SGHNT, YYREEE (reference sequence). The CDR3 DNA sequence: TGCGCCAGCAGCCAAGAAGACAGGGTGAGGGAGACCCAGTACTTC. Residues: CASSQEDRVRETQYF.

The chain employs TRBV7-3 and TRBJ2-3; D remains ambiguous. This CDR3 is 13 amino acids long. Germline V lookup: CDR1 SGHTA, CDR2 FQGTGA. Trimming removed 2 bases at V and 9 bases at J, with 12 bases between. CDR3 sequence: CASSLDNSETQYF. CDR3 coding DNA: TGTGCCAGCAGCTTAGATAATTCTGAGACGCAGTATTTT.

The gene calls are TRBV2 and TRBJ2-5, with D perhaps TRBD2 (5 bases). The CDR3 is 13 residues long. V lost 10 bases to trimming and J lost 5 bases, with 17 bases between them. CDR1 and CDR2 from the germline V gene are SNHLY and FYNNEI. In nucleotides, the CDR3 is TGTGCCATCCTCCCCTGGACGGGGGAGACCCAGTACTTC. It codes for CAILPWTGETQYF.

The V gene is TRBV7-9, the J gene TRBJ1-1; no reliable D call. With 1 base removed from V and 1 base from J, the gap between germline ends came to 10 bases. This CDR3 comprises 15 residues. Germline values: CDR1 SEHNR, CDR2 FQNEAQ (reference sequence). This chain's CDR3 is CASSLEQPANTEAFF. In DNA form, the CDR3 reads TGTGCCAGCAGCTTAGAACAGCCTGCGAACACTGAAGCTTTCTTT.

This rearrangement joins TRBV9 to TRBJ2-3, with 14 bases lining up with TRBD2. V dropped 4 bases and J dropped 1; count of bases not matched to a gene: 11. CDR3 size: 19 residues. The germline gives CDR1 SGDLS, CDR2 YYNGEE. CDR3 in DNA: TGTGCCAGCAGCTCCGGGGGGGGACTAGCGGGGGCCGGCACAGATACGCAGTATTTT. Its protein is CASSSGGGLAGAGTDTQYF.

The sample holds one count of this clone. Different DNA sequences within this sample yield the same CDR3. V usage is TRBV11-2 and J usage is TRBJ1-5; D is perhaps TRBD1 (5 bases). V dropped 1 base and J dropped 7 bases, with 11 bases sitting between them. Per germline, CDR1 SGHAT and CDR2 FQNNGV. This CDR3 contains 14 residues. The CDR3 here is CASSLGGRDQPQHF. CDR3 DNA sequence: TGTGCCAGCAGCTTAGGAGGGAGGGACCAGCCCCAGCATTTT. The whole variable domain, filled in from reference TRBV11-2 and TRBJ1-5, reads EAGVAQSPRYKIIEKRQSVAFWCNPISGHATLYWYQQILGQGPKLLIQFQNNGVVDDSQLPKDRFSAERLKGVDSTLKIQPAKLEDSAVYLCASSLGGRDQPQHFGDGTRLSIL.

This clone appeared a few times. The rearrangement joins TRBV6-1 to TRBJ2-4, with TRBD1 matching over 8 bases. This CDR3 region has 15 residues. V was pared by 6 bases and J by 6 bases, with 10 bases of the junction left unmatched. The germline gives CDR1 MNHNS, CDR2 SASEGT. The CDR3 region has the DNA TGTGCCAGCAGCCACGAGCAGGGGGCGGGAAACATTCAGTACTTC. It codes for CASSHEQGAGNIQYF.

J is TRBJ2-1 and V is TRBV27; D unresolved. The length of the CDR3 is 12 residues. CDR1 is MNHEY, CDR2 SMNVEV, per germline (reference sequence). Trimming stripped 4 bases from V and 7 bases from J, with 8 bases between. CDR3 region: CASSSVANEQFF. The CDR3 DNA is TGTGCCAGCAGTTCCGTAGCTAATGAGCAGTTCTTC.

The CDR3 here is CASSFPGQGLEAQHF. In DNA form, the CDR3 reads TGTGCCAGCAGCTTCCCGGGACAGGGGTTAGAAGCCCAGCATTTT. V gene TRBV21-1 combines with J gene TRBJ1-5; TRBD1 was called by the table and not checked on the DNA. TRBV21-1 represents a pseudogene. The CDR3 spans 15 residues.

About this clone itself: Other DNA sequences within the sample encode an identical CDR3. V usage is TRBV4-2 and J usage is TRBJ2-3; perhaps TRBD1 as D (6 bases). Germline CDR1 LGHNA, CDR2 YNFKEQ. Between the trimmed V and J ends, which lost 0 bases and 3 bases, there was a span of 10 bases. The CDR3 consists of 15 residues. The CDR3 loop is CASSQDSRGTDTQYF. The CDR3 nucleotides are TGTGCCAGCAGCCAAGATTCCAGGGGAACAGATACGCAGTATTTT.

In its sample, this clone was seen once. V usage is TRBV19 and J usage is TRBJ1-3; D is undetermined. This CDR3 has 17 amino acids. Trimming left V 1 base short and J 0 bases short, with 13 bases between. The germline CDR1 and CDR2 sequences are LNHDA and SQIVND (reference sequence). The CDR3 nucleotides are TGTGCCAGTAGTATAGCGCCGCGACATGGCTCTGGAAACACCATATATTTT. Protein: CASSIAPRHGSGNTIYF.

V and J are TRBV4-1 and TRBJ2-3; TRBD1 matches at 8 bases. There are 18 residues in the CDR3. Germline V gene data show CDR1 as MGHRA and CDR2 as YSYEKL. Losses at the gene ends were 2 bases for V and 0 bases for J; bases not matched to a gene: 10. This CDR3 is CASSQMAGGKGSTDTQYF. The CDR3 nucleotides read TGCGCCAGCAGCCAAATGGCAGGGGGCAAAGGGAGCACAGATACGCAGTATTTT.

V is TRBV27 and J is TRBJ2-2; D unclear. Germline CDR1 MNHEY, CDR2 SMNVEV (reference sequence). This CDR3 has 15 amino acids. V was shortened by 0 bases and J by 4 bases, with 9 bases between the two germline ends. Written as DNA, the CDR3 is TGTGCCAGCAGTTTATCGGGCAGTTTCACCGGGGAGCTGTTTTTT. It is translated as CASSLSGSFTGELFF.

The chain carries TRBV5-6 and TRBJ2-7; D unresolved. V shed 4 bases and J shed 2 bases, with 4 bases lying between them. From germline, CDR1 is SGHDT and CDR2 YYEEEE. CDR3 length equals 11 residues. The CDR3 sequence is CASSVAYEQYF. The CDR3 region has the DNA TGTGCCAGCAGCGTCGCCTACGAGCAGTACTTC.

V usage is TRBV6-1 and J usage is TRBJ2-5, with a tentative D call TRBD1 (6 bases). There are 16 residues in the CDR3. Trimming took 3 bases from V and 2 from J, leaving 16 bases between them. Germline V lookup: CDR1 MNHNS, CDR2 SASEGT. Here the CDR3 DNA reads TGTGCCAGCAGTGACCCCTTATTAGACAGGCAAGAGACCCAGTACTTC. Protein: CASSDPLLDRQETQYF.

This clone appeared a few times. The chain couples TRBV6-4 to TRBJ2-3; TRBD2 matches at 12 bases. In germline, CDR1 is MRHNA, CDR2 SNTAGT. This CDR3 is 15 amino acids long. V gave up 4 bases and J gave up 1 base; unmatched junction bases: 0. CDR3 loop: CASSGLAGGTDTQYF. In nucleotides, the CDR3 is TGTGCCAGCAGTGGACTAGCGGGGGGCACAGATACGCAGTATTTT.